These 18 T cell receptor beta chains were all obtained from the same sample, sequenced in a study of neurological immune-mediated disorders. TCRdb independently ran MiXCR on the 5' RACE reads; one entry per CDR3 protein. The table has 85,000 to 100,000 distinct CDR3 sequences, 3% to 4% seen once; the top ten hold under 6.5%. Sequences were obtained from PBMCs. The receptor set was obtained from a woman aged 18-30 years with multiple sclerosis.

Ten or more counts support this clonotype. The V gene is TRBV11-3, the J gene TRBJ2-3; D unresolved. The V gene's germline CDR1 is SGHNT and CDR2 YENEEA. The length of the CDR3 is 14 residues. Trimming pared 5 bases from V and 1 base from J, leaving 10 bases between. In DNA, the CDR3 is TGTGCCAGCAGCCACGGTTGGGGCACAGATACGCAGTATTTT. Its protein is CASSHGWGTDTQYF.

In its sample, this clonotype was seen many times. The rearrangement links TRBV28 to TRBJ2-1; TRBD1 aligns across 10 bases. After removal of 2 bases from V and 4 bases from J, the junction contained 2 bases not matched to a gene. The CDR3 consists of 15 residues. In germline, CDR1 is MDHEN, CDR2 SYDVKM. The CDR3 DNA reads TGTGCCAGCAGTTTAGGGACAGGGGATTACAATGAGCAGTTCTTC. Residues: CASSLGTGDYNEQFF.

In this sample, this clonotype turned up many times. The chain uses TRBV11-2 and TRBJ1-1; TRBD1 might be the D (5 bases). Germline values: CDR1 SGHAT, CDR2 FQNNGV. V lost 3 bases and J 4 bases, leaving 12 bases between the germline ends. This CDR3 has 14 residues. CDR3 DNA: TGTGCCAGCAGCTTTGGGGCGTTGACCACTGAAGCTTTCTTT. Translated: CASSFGALTTEAFF.

There are many counts of this clonotype. The chain combines TRBV24-1 with TRBJ1-5; 8 bases are a match to TRBD1. With 4 bases clipped from V and 1 base from J, the junction kept 5 bases outside the gene matches. The CDR3 totals 16 residues. Germline V gene sequence: CDR1 KGHDR, CDR2 SFDVKD. The CDR3, as DNA: TGTGCCACCAGTGACCCGGACAGGGTCAGCAATCAGCCCCAGCATTTT. This gives the protein CATSDPDRVSNQPQHF.

This clonotype has ten or more counts. The chain employs TRBV5-1 and TRBJ1-4, with 10 bases lining up with TRBD1. Trimming took 0 bases from V and 5 from J; bases not matched to a gene: 4. The germline gives CDR1 SGHRS, CDR2 YFSETQ. The CDR3 totals 16 residues. The CDR3 region has the DNA TGCGCCAGCAGCTTGGGGGACAGGGGATTCAATGAAAAACTGTTTTTT. It codes for CASSLGDRGFNEKLFF.

This clonotype was recorded many times. V is TRBV29-1 and J is TRBJ1-1; 9 nucleotides match TRBD1. Trimming removed 7 bases from V and 1 base from J; junction bases left unmatched: 4. This CDR3 is 13 amino acids long. Per germline, CDR1 SQVTM and CDR2 ANQGSEA. This chain's CDR3 is CSAQTGGNTEAFF. CDR3 in DNA: TGCAGCGCCCAGACAGGGGGGAACACTGAAGCTTTCTTT.

Many counts were recorded for this clonotype. The CDR3 spells CASSLAQGYRGTEAFF. CDR3 DNA sequence: TGCGCCAGCAGCTTGGCACAGGGATATAGGGGAACTGAAGCTTTCTTT. J is TRBJ1-1 and V is TRBV5-1, with a tentative D call TRBD1 (6 bases). This CDR3 contains 16 residues. In germline, CDR1 is SGHRS, CDR2 YFSETQ. The V gene lost 0 bases and the J gene lost 5 bases, with 17 bases spanning the gap.

This clonotype was seen many times. Here the CDR3 reads CASSFSSGKVQETQYF. The CDR3 DNA reads TGTGCCAGCAGTTTCTCTAGCGGGAAGGTACAAGAGACCCAGTACTTC. V and J are TRBV12-3 or TRBV12-4 and TRBJ2-5; 9 bases align to TRBD2. This CDR3 comprises 16 residues. Losses at the gene ends were 3 bases for V and 2 bases for J; bases not matched to a gene: 7.

This clonotype was detected ten times or more. This chain joins TRBV20-1 and TRBJ1-4, with 7 bases identical to TRBD1. The CDR3 loop spans 13 amino acids. With 4 bases clipped from V and 8 bases from J, the junction kept 7 bases outside the gene matches. Germline values: CDR1 DFQATT, CDR2 SNEGSKA (reference sequence). In DNA, the CDR3 is TGCAGTGCTATTGGACAGGTGGACGAAAAACTGTTTTTT. It codes for CSAIGQVDEKLFF.

This clonotype was seen many times. The chain uses TRBV10-3 and TRBJ2-6, with TRBD1 as a possible D gene (5 bases). The CDR3 has 17 residues. Germline-derived CDR1 and CDR2 are ENHRY and SYGVKD. V lost 4 bases to trimming and J lost 0 bases, with 13 bases between them. The CDR3 spells CAISAGQGVSGANVLTF. CDR3 DNA sequence: TGTGCCATCAGTGCGGGCCAGGGCGTCTCTGGGGCCAACGTCCTGACTTTC.

This clonotype occurred many times. The chain employs TRBV12-3 or TRBV12-4 and TRBJ2-3, with TRBD2 matching 9 bases. The CDR3 spans 16 residues. J lost 4 bases, V lost 5 bases, and 10 bases had no gene match. The CDR3 DNA reads TGTGCCAGCAGTACCAAAGGGACTAGCAACGCAGATACGCAGTATTTT. Translating it yields CASSTKGTSNADTQYF.

This clonotype appeared many times. This rearrangement joins TRBV7-2 to TRBJ2-3, with a weak D call TRBD2 (5 bases). This CDR3 has 16 amino acids. The V gene's germline CDR1 is SGHTA and CDR2 FQGNSA. The V gene lost 2 bases and the J gene lost 1 base, with 13 bases spanning the gap. The CDR3 coding sequence is TGTGCCAGCAGCTTATGGGTCTTGGGAGGCACAGATACGCAGTATTTT. It translates to CASSLWVLGGTDTQYF.

This clonotype was found many times. The V and J genes are TRBV6-6 and TRBJ2-4; 11 bases fit TRBD1. The CDR3 covers 14 residues. CDR1 MNHNY and CDR2 SVGAGI come from the germline V gene (reference sequence). V lost 7 bases and J lost 8; bases outside the gene matches: 7. CDR3 region: CASNLGQGADIQYF. CDR3 nucleotide sequence: TGTGCCAGCAACTTAGGACAGGGGGCTGACATTCAGTACTTC.

Many counts were recorded for this clonotype. CDR3 nucleotides: TGCGCCAGCAGAGTGGACAGTGATCAGTACTTC. Its translation: CASRVDSDQYF. V and J are TRBV5-1 and TRBJ2-4; tentative D call: TRBD1 (6 bases). CDR3 length equals 11 residues. Germline V CDR1 and CDR2: SGHRS, YFSETQ. Trimming stripped 5 bases from V and 12 bases from J, with 12 bases between.

In this sample, this clonotype turned up many times. V gene TRBV4-1 combines with J gene TRBJ2-7, with 8 bases lining up with TRBD1. Germline assignment: CDR1 MGHRA and CDR2 YSYEKL. The V and J ends lost 1 base and 2 bases, in that order; junction bases with no gene match: 4. There are 15 residues in the CDR3. The CDR3 protein is CASSQARTGTYEQYF. The CDR3 bases are TGCGCCAGCAGCCAAGCCCGGACAGGGACCTACGAGCAGTACTTC.

This clonotype has at least ten counts. The chain couples TRBV20-1 to TRBJ2-7; 12 bases map to TRBD2. V gave up 2 bases and J gave up 2 bases; unmatched junction bases: 1. Germline loops: CDR1 DFQATT, CDR2 SNEGSKA (reference sequence). The CDR3 has 14 residues. This CDR3 is CSARPSGGAYEQYF. CDR3 nucleotide sequence: TGCAGTGCTAGACCTAGCGGGGGGGCCTACGAGCAGTACTTC.

Many counts were recorded for this clonotype. This chain's CDR3 is CASSFFIGGKKSNQPQHF. CDR3 coding DNA: TGTGCCAGCAGTTTCTTCATTGGGGGCAAGAAGAGCAATCAGCCCCAGCATTTT. The V gene is TRBV12-3 or TRBV12-4, the J gene TRBJ1-5; perhaps TRBD1 as D (6 bases). The germline V and J ends were trimmed by 3 bases and 1 base, with 19 bases remaining between them. The CDR3 totals 18 residues.

The sample holds many counts of this clonotype. The CDR3 sequence: CSARDRQKETQYF. CDR3 nucleotide sequence: TGCAGTGCTAGAGATCGGCAGAAAGAGACCCAGTACTTC. The J gene is TRBJ2-5, the V gene TRBV20-1; D is unresolved. Germline V gene data show CDR1 as DFQATT and CDR2 as SNEGSKA (reference sequence). CDR3 size: 13 residues. The V gene lost 0 bases and the J gene lost 3 bases, with 8 bases spanning the gap.